The next 18 T cell receptor beta chains were all read from a single sample in a study of CD8 T cells in ankylosing spondylitis. Regarding the study as a whole: The study identified a TCR beta motif of roughly eight highly homologous variants that appeared characteristic of ankylosing spondylitis blood.

TCRdb reanalysed the 5' RACE reads using MiXCR and keeps one entry per CDR3 protein. Among fewer than 400,000 distinct CDR3 sequences listed, approximately 8.2% were seen once. No antigens are known for them. Sequencing was done on a sample of blood, either unsorted or a sorted T cell fraction (not recorded which). The receptors stem from a male donor with ankylosing spondylitis.

This clonotype has a handful of counts. The J gene is TRBJ2-3, the V gene TRBV28, with no clear D. Germline CDR1 and CDR2: MDHEN and SYDVKM. This CDR3 spans 16 amino acids. V shed 8 bases and J shed 2 bases, with 20 bases lying between them. CDR3 amino acids: CASRPIGRSYTDTQYF. CDR3 DNA: TGTGCCAGCCGCCCCATCGGCAGGTCCTACACAGATACGCAGTATTTT.

This clonotype has more than one count but fewer than ten. The gene calls are TRBV12-3 or TRBV12-4 and TRBJ2-1; 8 bases map to TRBD2. The trim removed 5 bases at V and 1 base at J, leaving 10 bases unmatched. The CDR3 spans 17 residues. CDR3 sequence: CASSGAREGLSYNEQFF. The CDR3 DNA reads TGTGCCAGCAGTGGGGCCCGGGAGGGCCTTTCCTACAATGAGCAGTTCTTC.

The J gene is TRBJ2-5, the V gene TRBV5-4; TRBD2 might be the D (6 bases). V was shortened by 4 bases and J by 5 bases, with 21 bases between the two germline ends. Germline V gene lookup returns CDR1 SGHNT and CDR2 YYREEE (reference sequence). The CDR3 sequence is 16 residues long. The CDR3 DNA is TGTGCCAGCAGCCCGGCGGGGTCCCCGGCTCGGGAGACCCAGTACTTC. The encoded protein is CASSPAGSPARETQYF.

The V and J genes are TRBV28 and TRBJ1-2; no reliable D call. The germline CDR1 and CDR2 sequences are MDHEN and SYDVKM. This CDR3 has 12 amino acids. Between the trimmed V and J ends, which lost 11 bases and 0 bases, there was a span of 10 bases. CDR3 residues: CAVGRTNYGYTF. CDR3 nucleotides: TGTGCCGTAGGGCGGACTAACTATGGCTACACCTTC.

At least ten counts were recorded for this clonotype. This sequence joins TRBV20-1 and TRBJ2-1; 8 bases agree with TRBD1. CDR1 and CDR2 (germline): DFQATT, SNEGSKA (reference sequence). The length of the CDR3 is 15 residues. V lost 0 bases to trimming and J lost 7 bases; unmatched junction nucleotides: 8. Written as DNA, the CDR3 is TGCAGTGCTAGAGATACCGGGACAGGAGGGAATGAGCAGTTCTTC. Protein: CSARDTGTGGNEQFF.

This clonotype showed up many times. The chain couples TRBV3-1 to TRBJ1-6; D perhaps matches TRBD1 (6 bases). Deletions cut 5 bases from V and 7 bases from J, with 12 bases between. Germline V gene sequence: CDR1 LGHDT, CDR2 YNNKEL (reference sequence). CDR3 length equals 14 residues. CDR3 amino acids: CASSEQGGNSPLHF. CDR3 nucleotide sequence: TGTGCCAGCAGCGAACAGGGAGGGAATTCACCCCTCCACTTT.

This clonotype was picked up a small number of times. The gene calls are TRBV11-2 and TRBJ1-1; tentative D call: TRBD1 (5 bases). Germline V CDR1 and CDR2: SGHAT, FQNNGV. Trimming took off 7 bases at V and 2 bases at J, with 17 bases between the two ends. The CDR3 spans 15 residues. DNA for the CDR3: TGTGCCAGCACCACCAGGGCGGGAAGAAACACTGAAGCTTTCTTT. Amino acids: CASTTRAGRNTEAFF.

This clonotype was seen repeatedly, ten times or more. The chain links TRBV5-1 to TRBJ1-1; 8 nucleotides line up with TRBD1. V was pared by 0 bases and J by 2 bases, with 6 bases of the junction left unmatched. Germline V gene lookup returns CDR1 SGHRS and CDR2 YFSETQ. This CDR3 spans 16 amino acids. The CDR3 region has the DNA TGCGCCAGCAGCTTGGCGTCAGGGGGCCTAAACACTGAAGCTTTCTTT. Protein: CASSLASGGLNTEAFF.

This clonotype was seen repeatedly, ten times or more. V usage is TRBV24-1 and J usage is TRBJ2-1; 13 bases map to TRBD2. The CDR3 loop spans 15 amino acids. Germline V gene lookup returns CDR1 KGHDR and CDR2 SFDVKD. V trimming: 4 bases; J trimming: 9 bases; junction bases outside the gene matches: 5. The CDR3 DNA reads TGTGCCACCAGTGACCGCGGACTAGCGGGAGCTGAGCAGTTCTTC. It yields the protein CATSDRGLAGAEQFF.

This clonotype has more than one count but fewer than ten. The rearrangement joins TRBV7-9 to TRBJ1-2; unclear D gene. CDR1 SEHNR and CDR2 FQNEAQ come from the germline V gene (reference sequence). Deletions cut 7 bases from V and 2 bases from J, with 17 bases between. The CDR3 has 15 amino acids. The CDR3 sequence is CASKTGRNENYGYTF. The CDR3 DNA reads TGTGCCAGCAAAACGGGGAGGAACGAAAACTATGGCTACACCTTC.

The chain has TRBV29-1 and TRBJ1-2, with D uncertain. Trimming cost V 5 bases and J 1 base, with 8 bases left between them. This CDR3 contains 12 residues. Germline CDR1 reads SQVTM; CDR2 reads ANQGSEA. This CDR3 is CSVTWVNYGYTF. The CDR3 region has the DNA TGCAGCGTTACCTGGGTTAACTATGGCTACACCTTC.

This clonotype was seen a few times. CDR3 sequence (DNA): TGTGCCAGCAGAGCCCCAGGACTAACTAATGAAAAACTGTTTTTT. It translates to CASRAPGLTNEKLFF. The chain recombines TRBV2 with TRBJ1-4; D unresolved. Trimming removed 6 bases from V and 1 base from J, with 12 bases in between. Germline V gives CDR1 SNHLY, CDR2 FYNNEI. The CDR3 extends over 15 amino acids.

A few counts support this clonotype. This rearrangement joins TRBV3-1 to TRBJ2-2; D is ambiguous. Trimming shortened V by 0 bases and J by 6 bases, and 8 bases separated the two germline ends. CDR1 is LGHDT, CDR2 YNNKEL, per germline (reference sequence). The CDR3 is made up of 14 amino acids. CDR3 DNA sequence: TGTGCCAGCAGCCAAGATTTGGCATCCGGGGAGCTGTTTTTT. Translated: CASSQDLASGELFF.

The table lists this clonotype with a few counts. The chain carries TRBV20-1 and TRBJ1-5; 8 bases map to TRBD1. Unmatched junction bases numbered 5, after V lost 6 bases and J lost 1 base. The germline gives CDR1 DFQATT, CDR2 SNEGSKA (reference sequence). This CDR3 region has 14 residues. The CDR3 here is CSARTGWSNQPQHF. The CDR3 DNA is TGCAGTGCCAGGACAGGGTGGAGCAATCAGCCCCAGCATTTT.

In this sample, this clonotype turned up a few times. This chain connects TRBV27 to TRBJ2-3, with 8 bases lining up with TRBD1. The CDR3 totals 15 residues. The trim removed 4 bases at V and 2 bases at J, leaving 5 bases unmatched. CDR1 and CDR2 from the germline V gene are MNHEY and SMNVEV (reference sequence). This CDR3 is CASSSWTGNTDTQYF. The DNA for the CDR3 is TGTGCCAGCAGTTCCTGGACAGGGAACACAGATACGCAGTATTTT.

The rearrangement joins TRBV11-2 to TRBJ2-7, with TRBD1 matching over 7 bases. The CDR3 runs 13 residues. The junction had 4 bases not matched to a gene; V was cut back by 2 bases and J by 6 bases. Germline V lookup: CDR1 SGHAT, CDR2 FQNNGV. CDR3 sequence: CASSLQTGVEQYF. DNA of the CDR3: TGTGCCAGCAGCTTACAAACAGGGGTCGAGCAGTACTTC.

This clonotype showed up just a few times. V gene TRBV12-3 or TRBV12-4 combines with J gene TRBJ2-3, with 11 bases identical to TRBD2. V was clipped by 6 bases and J by 4 bases; unmatched bases: 9. CDR3 length equals 16 residues. CDR3 sequence: CASRSTSGSGADTQYF. The DNA of the CDR3 is TGTGCCAGCAGGTCCACTAGCGGGAGCGGGGCAGATACGCAGTATTTT.

In its sample, this clonotype was seen a few times. V gene TRBV6-1 combines with J gene TRBJ1-5; D unresolved. The V end lost 3 bases, the J end lost 5 bases, and 5 bases lay between the germline ends. There are 12 residues in the CDR3. Germline assignment: CDR1 MNHNS and CDR2 SASEGT. The CDR3 bases are TGTGCCAGCAGTGACGGTTATCAGCCCCAGCATTTT. Amino acid sequence: CASSDGYQPQHF.